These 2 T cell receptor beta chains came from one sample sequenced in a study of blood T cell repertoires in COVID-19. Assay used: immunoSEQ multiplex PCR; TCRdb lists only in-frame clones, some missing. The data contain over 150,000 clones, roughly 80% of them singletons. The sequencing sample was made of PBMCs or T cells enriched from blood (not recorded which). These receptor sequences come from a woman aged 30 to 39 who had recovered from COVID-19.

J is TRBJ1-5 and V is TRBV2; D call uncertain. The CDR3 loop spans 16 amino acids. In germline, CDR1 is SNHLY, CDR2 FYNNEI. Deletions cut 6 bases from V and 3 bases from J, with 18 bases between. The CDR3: CASSLLSAQNNQPQHF. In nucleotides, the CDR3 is TGTGCCAGCAGCCTCCTGTCCGCACAGAACAATCAGCCCCAGCATTTT.

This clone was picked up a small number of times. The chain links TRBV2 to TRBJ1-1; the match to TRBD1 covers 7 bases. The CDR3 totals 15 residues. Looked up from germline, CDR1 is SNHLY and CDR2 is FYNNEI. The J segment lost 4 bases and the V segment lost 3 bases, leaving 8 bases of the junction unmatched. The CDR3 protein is CASSERGRTSTEAFF. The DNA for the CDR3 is TGTGCCAGCAGTGAGAGGGGGCGGACGTCCACTGAAGCTTTCTTT.